Below, 28 T cell receptor beta chains from the same sample are listed, as sequenced in a study of identical twins. TCRdb re-analysed the 5' RACE reads in MiXCR, keeping a single row per CDR3 protein. Of 570,000 or so distinct CDR3 sequences in the sample, around a tenth are singletons; the top ten hold 3%. These sequences were also reported in another study, on yellow fever vaccine responses in identical twins.

Specimen: PBMCs. The receptors stem from a woman in her late teens or twenties in good health.

V usage is TRBV29-1 and J usage is TRBJ2-1; possibly TRBD2 for D (6 bases). Germline CDR1 SQVTM, CDR2 ANQGSEA. The CDR3 has 13 residues. Between the trimmed V and J ends, which lost 3 bases and 7 bases, there was a span of 13 bases. CDR3 amino acids: CSVDLALVNEQFF. The CDR3 region has the DNA TGCAGCGTTGACCTAGCGCTGGTAAATGAGCAGTTCTTC.

The rearrangement uses TRBV12-3 or TRBV12-4 and TRBJ1-2; D is ambiguous. The CDR3 is made up of 14 amino acids. Between the trimmed V and J ends, which lost 3 bases and 2 bases, there was a span of 10 bases. The CDR3 region has the DNA TGTGCCAGCAGTTTGTTGGCGGGGAACTATGGCTACACCTTC. Amino acid sequence: CASSLLAGNYGYTF.

This chain connects TRBV29-1 to TRBJ1-2, with D uncertain. This CDR3 has 10 residues. V lost 5 bases to trimming and J lost 5 bases, with 6 bases between them. Looked up from germline, CDR1 is SQVTM and CDR2 is ANQGSEA. CDR3 region: CSVFMYGYTF. In DNA, the CDR3 is TGCAGCGTTTTTATGTATGGCTACACCTTC.

The sample holds many counts of this clonotype. The CDR3 loop reads CASSQGLSDSTDTQYF. The CDR3 region has the DNA TGTGCCAGCAGCCAAGGCCTGTCCGACAGCACAGATACGCAGTATTTT. The genes are TRBV12-3 or TRBV12-4 and TRBJ2-3; D is undetermined. The CDR3 sequence is 16 residues long. Trimming stripped 6 bases from V and 0 bases from J, with 16 bases between.

This clonotype was counted a few times. The CDR3 protein is CASRPGTTNEQFF. CDR3 DNA: TGTGCCAGCAGACCTGGGACTACCAATGAGCAGTTCTTC. This chain connects TRBV7-2 to TRBJ2-1, with 7 nucleotides matching TRBD2. V gave up 6 bases and J gave up 6 bases; unmatched junction bases: 5. The CDR3 loop spans 13 amino acids. CDR1 and CDR2 from the germline V gene are SGHTA and FQGNSA. The variable domain in full, completed from reference TRBV7-2 and TRBJ2-1, reads GAGVSQSPSNKVTEKGKDVELRCDPISGHTALYWYRQSLGQGLEFLIYFQGNSAPDKSGLPSDRFSAERTGGSVSTLTIQRTQQEDSAVYLCASRPGTTNEQFFGPGTRLTVL.

This clonotype showed up many times. The chain has TRBV5-4 and TRBJ1-4; D is unresolved. Per germline, CDR1 SGHNT and CDR2 YYREEE (reference sequence). The length of the CDR3 is 15 residues. The germline V and J ends were trimmed by 5 bases and 0 bases, with 11 bases remaining between them. The CDR3 loop is CASSFDTATNEKLFF. The CDR3 DNA sequence: TGTGCCAGCAGTTTCGACACAGCAACTAATGAAAAACTGTTTTTT.

The chain joins TRBV12-3 or TRBV12-4 to TRBJ2-5; the D is unclear. This CDR3 is built from 12 residues. With 11 bases removed from V and 1 base from J, the gap between germline ends came to 11 bases. This CDR3 reads CACGPTQETQYF. CDR3 DNA sequence: TGTGCCTGCGGACCCACCCAAGAGACCCAGTACTTC.

This clonotype was detected ten times or more. The chain combines TRBV12-3 or TRBV12-4 with TRBJ2-5; a possible D gene is TRBD1 (6 bases). The V gene lost 6 bases and the J gene lost 5 bases, with 10 bases spanning the gap. The CDR3 sequence is 12 residues long. Here the CDR3 reads CASRTGSETQYF. CDR3 DNA: TGTGCCAGCAGAACAGGGAGTGAGACCCAGTACTTC.

A few counts support this clonotype. The chain carries TRBV3-1 and TRBJ2-7, with a possible D match to TRBD2 (7 bases). This CDR3 region has 15 residues. With 3 bases removed from V and 7 bases from J, the gap between germline ends came to 19 bases. Germline V lookup: CDR1 LGHDT, CDR2 YNNKEL (reference sequence). The CDR3 sequence: CASSQGRGAPREQYF. CDR3 DNA sequence: TGTGCCAGCAGCCAGGGGAGGGGGGCTCCCCGGGAGCAGTACTTC.

The rearrangement joins TRBV7-6 to TRBJ2-1, with D perhaps TRBD2 (5 bases). V was shortened by 5 bases and J by 9 bases, with 14 bases between the two germline ends. The germline CDR1 and CDR2 sequences are SGHVS and FNYEAQ. The CDR3 is made up of 13 amino acids. The CDR3 bases are TGTGCCAGCAGCCTCACCCTAGCAACTGAGCAGTTCTTC. Amino acids: CASSLTLATEQFF.

This clonotype has ten or more counts. This chain uses TRBV11-2 with TRBJ2-3; 12 bases agree with TRBD2. From germline, CDR1 is SGHAT and CDR2 FQNNGV. The CDR3 runs 16 residues. The ends lost 3 bases at V and 2 bases at J; junction bases unmatched: 3. The CDR3 loop is CASSFPSGGATDTQYF. CDR3 DNA: TGTGCCAGCAGCTTCCCTAGCGGGGGGGCCACAGATACGCAGTATTTT.

This clonotype was counted ten times or more. The chain combines TRBV12-3 or TRBV12-4 with TRBJ2-6; TRBD2 agrees at 8 bases. The CDR3 has 16 amino acids. V shed 1 base, J shed 10 bases, and the junction held 9 bases outside the gene matches. The CDR3 region has the DNA TGTGCCAGCAGTTTAGTTGGACTAGCTCCCCTAAACGTCCTGACTTTC. As protein: CASSLVGLAPLNVLTF.

This chain links TRBV14 with TRBJ2-3, with D possibly called TRBD1 or TRBD2 (5 bases each). Germline V gives CDR1 SGHDN, CDR2 FVKESK. The CDR3 covers 16 residues. V was trimmed by 4 bases and J by 2 bases, leaving 16 bases between them. CDR3 amino acids: CASSPILPGPTDTQYF. The CDR3 DNA sequence: TGTGCCAGCAGCCCTATTCTTCCGGGGCCCACAGATACGCAGTATTTT.

This clonotype was seen a few times. The chain employs TRBV28 and TRBJ2-3; D is undetermined. Germline V gene lookup returns CDR1 MDHEN and CDR2 SYDVKM. With 6 bases removed from V and 1 base from J, the gap between germline ends came to 11 bases. This CDR3 spans 14 amino acids. DNA of the CDR3: TGTGCCAGCAGAGCCCATGGGCGCACAGATACGCAGTATTTT. Its translation: CASRAHGRTDTQYF.

This clonotype was picked up a small number of times. This chain joins TRBV20-1 and TRBJ2-1; TRBD2 aligns across 16 bases. The length of the CDR3 is 17 residues. Looked up from germline, CDR1 is DFQATT and CDR2 is SNEGSKA (reference sequence). The trim removed 0 bases at V and 4 bases at J, leaving 3 bases unmatched. This chain's CDR3 is CSARDQGLAGGYNEQFF. CDR3 DNA sequence: TGCAGTGCTAGAGATCAGGGACTAGCGGGAGGGTACAATGAGCAGTTCTTC.

This clonotype showed up just a few times. This sequence joins TRBV7-9 and TRBJ2-7; perhaps TRBD2 as D (6 bases). Germline V gene lookup returns CDR1 SEHNR and CDR2 FQNEAQ (reference sequence). The V end was cut by 5 bases, the J end by 5 bases, with 19 bases between. The CDR3 covers 15 residues. The CDR3 bases are TGTGCCAGCAGCCCCACCGGTGGGCGGGGCAACGAGCAGTACTTC. Translation gives CASSPTGGRGNEQYF.

This clonotype was seen many times. The chain has TRBV12-3 or TRBV12-4 and TRBJ1-2; tentative D call: TRBD1 (6 bases). Deletions cut 5 bases from V and 7 bases from J, with 17 bases between. The CDR3 runs 14 residues. The CDR3 region is CASSQKQGTTGYTF. The CDR3 nucleotides read TGTGCCAGCAGTCAAAAACAGGGAACGACTGGCTACACCTTC.

The table lists this clonotype with a few counts. J is TRBJ2-7 and V is TRBV5-1; D not certain. Germline-derived CDR1 and CDR2 are SGHRS and YFSETQ. The CDR3 covers 12 residues. Trimming left V 7 bases short and J 7 bases short, with 15 bases between. The CDR3 loop reads CASFLVVGEQYF. The CDR3 region has the DNA TGCGCCAGCTTCCTAGTGGTTGGTGAGCAGTACTTC.

This clonotype turned up a few times. The rearrangement links TRBV5-1 to TRBJ1-1, with D possibly being TRBD1 (5 bases). The V and J ends lost 2 bases and 4 bases respectively, with 12 bases between them. Germline CDR1 and CDR2: SGHRS and YFSETQ. The CDR3 totals 14 residues. The CDR3 is CASSFEGTTTEAFF. The CDR3 coding sequence is TGCGCCAGCAGCTTCGAAGGGACCACCACTGAAGCTTTCTTT.

This clonotype was counted a few times. The gene calls are TRBV10-3 and TRBJ2-6, with 12 bases fitting TRBD1. Germline-derived CDR1 and CDR2 are ENHRY and SYGVKD. V shed 10 bases, J shed 4 bases, and the junction held 17 bases outside the gene matches. The CDR3 runs 19 residues. CDR3 sequence reads: CATFQVAGQGATGANVLTF. The CDR3 nucleotides are TGTGCCACCTTTCAGGTAGCGGGACAGGGGGCTACCGGGGCCAACGTCCTGACTTTC.

The chain combines TRBV29-1 with TRBJ1-1, with 8 bases lining up with TRBD1. The CDR3 length is 13 residues. V lost 4 bases to trimming and J lost 4 bases; unmatched junction nucleotides: 5. CDR1 is SQVTM and CDR2 is ANQGSEA in the germline V gene. CDR3 region: CSVAGGKGTEAFF. CDR3 nucleotide sequence: TGCAGCGTTGCAGGGGGCAAGGGCACTGAAGCTTTCTTT. The full variable domain, in which reference TRBV29-1 and TRBJ1-1 provide the parts outside the CDR3, is SAVISQKPSRDICQRGTSLTIQCQVDSQVTMMFWYRQQPGQSLTLIATANQGSEATYESGFVIDKFPISRPNLTFSTLTVSNMSPEDSSIYLCSVAGGKGTEAFFGQGTRLTVV.

The chain combines TRBV10-3 with TRBJ2-1; TRBD2 might be the D (5 bases). Germline V gene lookup returns CDR1 ENHRY and CDR2 SYGVKD. This CDR3 region has 13 residues. Trimming took 3 bases from V and 6 from J, leaving 9 bases between them. The CDR3 DNA follows: TGTGCCATCAGTGAAGGAGGCTCCAATGAGCAGTTCTTC. Protein product: CAISEGGSNEQFF.

The CDR3 nucleotides are TGCGCCAGCAGCTTGGACGGGACTAGCGGCCAAGAGACCCAGTACTTC. It specifies CASSLDGTSGQETQYF. The chain employs TRBV5-1 and TRBJ2-5, with 11 bases aligning to TRBD2. The V gene's germline CDR1 is SGHRS and CDR2 YFSETQ. Trimming cost V 0 bases and J 1 base; bases outside gene matches: 2. There are 16 residues in the CDR3.

V is TRBV29-1 and J is TRBJ2-7; 10 nucleotides align to TRBD1. With V trimmed by 0 bases and J by 3 bases, 5 bases remained unmatched. The germline CDR1 and CDR2 sequences are SQVTM and ANQGSEA. The CDR3 runs 15 residues. Written as DNA, the CDR3 is TGCAGCGTTGAAGACAGGGACAGGGGCCTCTACGAGCAGTACTTC. Translation: CSVEDRDRGLYEQYF.

The genes are TRBV11-2 and TRBJ2-1; 8 nucleotides line up with TRBD1. With V trimmed by 3 bases and J by 5 bases, 3 bases remained unmatched. This CDR3 contains 14 residues. In germline, CDR1 is SGHAT, CDR2 FQNNGV. The CDR3 is CASSFYRGDNEQFF. For the CDR3, the DNA is TGTGCCAGCAGCTTTTACAGGGGGGACAATGAGCAGTTCTTC.

This clonotype was observed a handful of times. The chain employs TRBV6-5 and TRBJ2-5; 9 bases agree with TRBD1. The CDR3 is 14 amino acids. Trimming removed 1 base from V and 3 bases from J; junction bases left unmatched: 0. The V gene's germline CDR1 is MNHEY and CDR2 SVGAGI. The CDR3 nucleotides read TGTGCCAGCAGTTACTGGACAGGGGAAGAGACCCAGTACTTC. This sequence encodes CASSYWTGEETQYF.

This clonotype was counted at least ten times. The chain combines TRBV29-1 with TRBJ2-5, with a possible D match to TRBD1 (5 bases). Germline V gives CDR1 SQVTM, CDR2 ANQGSEA. Trimming removed 5 bases at V and 5 bases at J, with 15 bases between. The CDR3 runs 13 residues. As DNA, the CDR3 is TGCAGCGTTTTGACCCATTGGGGCGAGACCCAGTACTTC. Protein sequence: CSVLTHWGETQYF.

This clonotype was detected many times. This chain joins TRBV12-3 or TRBV12-4 and TRBJ2-7; 7 bases map to TRBD2. The CDR3 loop spans 12 amino acids. V lost 6 bases and J lost 3; bases outside the gene matches: 2. The CDR3 loop reads CASSRGGYEQYF. The CDR3 coding sequence is TGTGCCAGCAGCCGCGGGGGCTACGAGCAGTACTTC.